This TCR beta chain is drawn from a study of OX40 agonist ivuxolimab in advanced cancers. General study points: Normalized expansion of T-cell clones was also low for some nonresponders. In the 0.1 to 3.0 mg/kg range, CD4+ and CD8+ blood T cells had expanded clonally by week 6.

The CDR3 totals 13 residues. The germline V gene has CDR1 SGHDN and CDR2 FVKESK. V was trimmed by 0 bases and J by 13 bases, leaving 13 bases between them. This clone was observed a few times. Its antigen is as yet unknown. The table came from immunoSEQ multiplex PCR; TCRdb's copy has only in-frame clones and leaves some out. Here the sample spans under 85,000 clones, 85% being singletons. The source is an adult with an advanced solid tumor such as melanoma, head and neck, liver or kidney cancer. The input for sequencing was CD4+ or CD8+ T cells sorted from blood, taken in a trial of the OX40 agonist ivuxolimab. V and J are TRBV14 and TRBJ2-4; weak D call: TRBD1 (6 bases). The CDR3 is CASSQDWRQEQYF. Here the CDR3 DNA reads TGTGCCAGCAGCCAAGATTGGAGACAGGAGCAGTACTTC.